The rows below give T cell receptor beta chains drawn from one sample of a study of regulatory T cells in long-lasting Graves disease. TCRdb analysed the multiplex PCR reads with MiXCR anew, one entry per CDR3 protein. The table shows 500,000 or so distinct CDR3 sequences, with about 16% occurring only once. The sample was also linked to a second study, of T cells in Graves' hyperthyroidism and ophthalmopathy.

The material sequenced was peripheral blood mononuclear cells (PBMCs), taken at new diagnosis, from a patient treated with antithyroid drugs. The source of these receptors is a man aged 35-49 years with Graves disease. CDR3s include the opening cysteine and the closing phenylalanine or tryptophan. D genes are given only for firm matches. Expanded clones are given a class, and other clones once, few, many or no size at all.

D,J,size,length,V,CDR3,DNA
-,TRBJ2-1,many,15,TRBV28,CASRTPGRLLNEQFF,TGTGCCAGCAGGACCCCGGGACGACTGCTCAATGAGCAGTTCTTC
-,TRBJ2-3,many,17,TRBV5-1,CASSLTFVGQPTDTQYF,TGCGCCAGCAGCTTAACTTTTGTAGGACAGCCAACAGATACGCAGTATTTT
-,TRBJ2-4,-,15,TRBV5-1,CASRPTGTAKNIQYF,TGCGCCAGCAGACCTACCGGGACAGCCAAAAACATTCAGTACTTC
-,TRBJ2-5,-,16,TRBV24-1,CATSPRSRGGLETQYF,TGTGCCACCTCTCCTAGAAGCCGTGGTGGGTTGGAGACCCAGTACTTC
TRBD1,TRBJ1-6,many,12,TRBV28,CASGQANSPLHF,TGTGCCAGCGGACAGGCTAATTCACCCCTCCACTTT
-,TRBJ1-5,many,15,TRBV7-2,CASSPMWGSNQPQHF,TGTGCCAGCAGCCCAATGTGGGGGAGCAATCAGCCCCAGCATTTT
TRBD2,TRBJ2-1,-,16,TRBV20-1,CSARTSGRAYYNEQFF,TGCAGTGCTCGGACTAGCGGGAGGGCCTACTACAATGAGCAGTTCTTC
-,TRBJ1-1,-,16,TRBV12-3/TRBV12-4,CASSLPWAGLNTEAFF,TGTGCCAGCAGTTTACCATGGGCAGGGCTGAACACTGAAGCTTTCTTT
-,TRBJ2-3,few,13,TRBV7-3,CASSLTHTDTQYF,TGTGCCAGCAGCTTAACCCACACAGATACGCAGTATTTT
-,TRBJ2-7,-,15,TRBV29-1,CSVEEFGTDNYEQYF,TGCAGCGTTGAAGAATTCGGGACGGACAATTACGAGCAGTACTTC
-,TRBJ2-3,-,16,TRBV15,CATSRDSSTSTDTQYF,TGTGCCACCAGCAGAGATTCCAGCACCTCCACAGATACGCAGTATTTT
TRBD1,TRBJ2-7,few,15,TRBV9,CASSAGQGGPYEQYF,TGTGCCAGCAGCGCCGGACAGGGGGGTCCCTACGAGCAGTACTTC
-,TRBJ2-1,-,15,TRBV27,CASSLNRVGNNEQFF,TGTGCCAGCAGCCTGAACAGGGTGGGTAACAATGAGCAGTTCTTC
TRBD1,TRBJ2-1,many,16,TRBV6-1,CASSVLRQGSYNEQFF,TGTGCCAGCAGTGTATTACGACAGGGTAGCTACAATGAGCAGTTCTTC
TRBD1,TRBJ1-5,few,14,TRBV6-2/TRBV6-3,CASSETTGAQPQHF,TGTGCCAGCAGTGAAACCACAGGGGCTCAGCCCCAGCATTTT
-,TRBJ2-5,few,15,TRBV4-1,CASSQGTGVRETQYF,TGCGCCAGCAGCCAAGGCACGGGAGTGAGGGAGACCCAGTACTTC
-,TRBJ2-1,few,14,TRBV20-1,CSANLGSSYNEQFF,TGCAGTGCTAATTTGGGGAGCTCCTACAATGAGCAGTTCTTC
-,TRBJ2-3,many,15,TRBV30,CAWSVNVRGTDTQYF,TGTGCCTGGAGTGTCAACGTCAGGGGCACAGATACGCAGTATTTT
-,TRBJ2-4,many,13,TRBV5-1,CASSLGKGNIQYF,TGCGCCAGCAGCTTGGGCAAGGGAAACATTCAGTACTTC
-,TRBJ2-5,-,15,TRBV2,CASSASSQVGETQYF,TGTGCCAGCAGTGCCAGCAGCCAAGTTGGGGAGACCCAGTACTTC
-,TRBJ2-7,-,10,TRBV2,CASSPNEQYF,TGTGCCAGCAGCCCAAACGAGCAGTACTTC
-,TRBJ2-5,-,13,TRBV19,CAGSDGSWKTQYF,TGTGCCGGTAGTGACGGGAGTTGGAAGACCCAGTACTTC
TRBD1,TRBJ2-2,-,17,TRBV6-2/TRBV6-3,CASSEVTGVRDTGELFF,TGTGCCAGCAGTGAAGTTACAGGGGTTCGGGACACCGGGGAGCTGTTTTTT
TRBD1,TRBJ1-6,once,18,TRBV28,CASRGGTGASDRNSPLHF,TGTGCCAGCAGGGGTGGGACAGGGGCCTCAGACAGGAATTCACCCCTCCACTTT
TRBD1,TRBJ2-1,many,17,TRBV12-3/TRBV12-4,CASSFSMTGSSYNEQFF,TGTGCCAGCAGTTTTTCGATGACAGGGAGCTCCTACAATGAGCAGTTCTTC
-,TRBJ2-3,-,14,TRBV29-1,CSVERRDRTDTQYF,TGCAGCGTTGAAAGGCGGGACCGCACAGATACGCAGTATTTT
-,TRBJ2-1,many,13,TRBV5-6,CASSSEALNEQFF,TGTGCCAGCAGCTCTGAAGCCCTCAATGAGCAGTTCTTC
TRBD2,TRBJ2-7,many,15,TRBV12-3/TRBV12-4,CASSPLAGGPNEQYF,TGTGCCAGCAGTCCTCTAGCGGGAGGTCCCAACGAGCAGTACTTC
-,TRBJ1-5,-,13,TRBV27,CASSLLGERPQHF,TGTGCCAGCAGTTTATTAGGGGAGCGGCCCCAGCATTTT
-,TRBJ2-4,few,13,TRBV10-3,CAIKAAPQNIQYF,TGTGCCATCAAGGCGGCACCCCAAAACATTCAGTACTTC
-,TRBJ2-7,many,12,TRBV29-1,CSVEFVGHEQYF,TGCAGCGTTGAGTTCGTGGGGCACGAGCAGTACTTC
-,TRBJ1-2,few,11,TRBV20-1,CSSPLGYGYTF,TGCAGTTCCCCGTTGGGCTATGGCTACACCTTC
-,TRBJ2-1,many,13,TRBV27,CASSLGRANEQFF,TGTGCCAGCAGTTTAGGCAGGGCCAATGAGCAGTTCTTC
-,TRBJ2-1,many,15,TRBV6-1,CASRRDRLSYNEQFF,TGTGCCAGCAGAAGAGACAGGTTATCCTACAATGAGCAGTTCTTC
-,TRBJ2-6,few,15,TRBV11-2,CASSKQTSGANVLTF,TGTGCCAGCAGCAAGCAGACCTCTGGGGCCAACGTCCTGACTTTC
-,TRBJ1-1,many,13,TRBV9,CASSAHGATEAFF,TGTGCCAGCAGCGCACATGGGGCCACTGAAGCTTTCTTT
-,TRBJ2-4,-,16,TRBV15,CATSRGSNLAKNIQYF,TGTGCCACCAGCAGGGGTAGCAACTTAGCCAAAAACATTCAGTACTTC
-,TRBJ1-1,many,14,TRBV28,CASTIRFSRTEAFF,TGTGCCAGCACCATTCGATTCTCCCGCACTGAAGCTTTCTTT
TRBD2,TRBJ2-3,many,14,TRBV2,CASSGYGLADTQYF,TGTGCCAGCAGTGGGTATGGACTAGCGGATACGCAGTATTTT
-,TRBJ2-3,many,16,TRBV7-3,CASSLITGTKTDTQYF,TGTGCCAGCAGCTTGATAACCGGGACCAAAACAGATACGCAGTATTTT
-,TRBJ2-5,-,15,TRBV15,CATSRPRGTEETQYF,TGTGCCACCAGCAGACCCCGGGGGACAGAAGAGACCCAGTACTTC
TRBD1,TRBJ2-3,many,15,TRBV5-1,CASSVRQGRRDTQYF,TGCGCCAGCAGCGTTCGACAGGGTCGGAGGGATACGCAGTATTTT
-,TRBJ2-3,-,14,TRBV9,CASSVDPRTDTQYF,TGTGCCAGCAGCGTAGACCCTAGGACAGATACGCAGTATTTT
-,TRBJ2-1,-,15,TRBV5-8,CASSLGHITYNEQFF,TGTGCCAGCAGCCTAGGACACATAACCTACAATGAGCAGTTCTTC
-,TRBJ1-4,-,16,TRBV7-9,CASSSIGGPLHEKLFF,TGTGCCAGCAGCTCGATTGGGGGACCTTTACACGAAAAACTGTTTTTT